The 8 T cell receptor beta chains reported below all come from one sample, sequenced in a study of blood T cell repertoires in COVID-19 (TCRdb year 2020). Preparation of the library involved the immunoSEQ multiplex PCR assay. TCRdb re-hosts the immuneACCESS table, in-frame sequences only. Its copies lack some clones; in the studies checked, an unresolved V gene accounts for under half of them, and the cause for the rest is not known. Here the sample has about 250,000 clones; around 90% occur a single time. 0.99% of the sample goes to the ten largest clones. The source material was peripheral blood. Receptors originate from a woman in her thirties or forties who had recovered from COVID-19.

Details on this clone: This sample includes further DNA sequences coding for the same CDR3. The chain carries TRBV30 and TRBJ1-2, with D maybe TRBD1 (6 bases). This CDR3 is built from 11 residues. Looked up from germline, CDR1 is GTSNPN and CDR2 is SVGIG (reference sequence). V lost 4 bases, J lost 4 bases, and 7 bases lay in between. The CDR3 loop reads CAWTGAYGYTF. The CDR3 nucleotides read TGTGCCTGGACAGGGGCCTATGGCTACACCTTC.

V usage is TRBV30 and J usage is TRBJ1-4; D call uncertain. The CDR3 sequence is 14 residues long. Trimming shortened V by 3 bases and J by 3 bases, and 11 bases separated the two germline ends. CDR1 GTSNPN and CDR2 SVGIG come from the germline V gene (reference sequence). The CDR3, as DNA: TGTGCCTGGAGCGGGGAGTGGGCTAATGAAAAACTGTTTTTT. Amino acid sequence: CAWSGEWANEKLFF.

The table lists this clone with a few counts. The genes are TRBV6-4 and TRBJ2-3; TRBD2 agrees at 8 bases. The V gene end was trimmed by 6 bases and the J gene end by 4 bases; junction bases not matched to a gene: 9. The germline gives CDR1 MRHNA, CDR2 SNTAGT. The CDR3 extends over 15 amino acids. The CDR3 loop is CASSPGRAFPDTQYF. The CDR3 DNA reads TGTGCCAGCAGCCCCGGGAGGGCCTTCCCAGATACGCAGTATTTT.

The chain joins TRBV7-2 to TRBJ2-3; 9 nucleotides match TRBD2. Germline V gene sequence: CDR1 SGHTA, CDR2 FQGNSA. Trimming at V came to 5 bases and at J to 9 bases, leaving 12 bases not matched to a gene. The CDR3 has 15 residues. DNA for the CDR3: TGTGCCAGCAGCACCGGCCCCGGGCTAGCGGGAACGCAGTATTTT. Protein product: CASSTGPGLAGTQYF.

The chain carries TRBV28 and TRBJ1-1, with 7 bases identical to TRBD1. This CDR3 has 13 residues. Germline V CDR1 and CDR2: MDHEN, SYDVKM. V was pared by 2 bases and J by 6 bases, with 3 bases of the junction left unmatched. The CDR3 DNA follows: TGTGCCAGCAGTTTACAGGGGGACCCTGAAGCTTTCTTT. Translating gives CASSLQGDPEAFF.

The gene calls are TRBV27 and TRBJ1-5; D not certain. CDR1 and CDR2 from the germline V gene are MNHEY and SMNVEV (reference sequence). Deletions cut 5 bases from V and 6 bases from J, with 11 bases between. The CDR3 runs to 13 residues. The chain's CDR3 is CASSPDPGQPQHF. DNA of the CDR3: TGTGCCAGCAGTCCCGATCCGGGTCAGCCCCAGCATTTT.

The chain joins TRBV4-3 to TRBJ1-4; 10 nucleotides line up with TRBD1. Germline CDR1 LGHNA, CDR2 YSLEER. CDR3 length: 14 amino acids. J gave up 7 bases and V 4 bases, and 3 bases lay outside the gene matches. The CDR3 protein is CASSPGTGVEKLFF. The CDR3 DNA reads TGCGCCAGCAGCCCCGGGACAGGGGTTGAAAAACTGTTTTTT.

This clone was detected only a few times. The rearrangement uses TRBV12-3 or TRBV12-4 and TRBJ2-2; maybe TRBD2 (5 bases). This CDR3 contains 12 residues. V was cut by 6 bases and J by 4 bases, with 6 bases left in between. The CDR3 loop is CASSRGTGELFF. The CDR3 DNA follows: TGTGCCAGCAGCCGGGGCACCGGGGAGCTGTTTTTT.